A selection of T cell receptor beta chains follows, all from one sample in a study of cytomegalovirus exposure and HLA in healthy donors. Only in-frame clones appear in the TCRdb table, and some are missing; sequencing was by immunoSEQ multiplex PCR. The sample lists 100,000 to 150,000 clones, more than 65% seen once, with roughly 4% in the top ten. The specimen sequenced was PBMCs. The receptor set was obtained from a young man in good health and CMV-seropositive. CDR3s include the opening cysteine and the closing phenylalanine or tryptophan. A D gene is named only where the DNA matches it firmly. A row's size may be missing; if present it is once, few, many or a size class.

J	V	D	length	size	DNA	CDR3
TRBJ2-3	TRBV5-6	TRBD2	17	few	TGTGCCAGCAGTTACGACGCCGGGACTAGTTCCACAGATACGCAGTATTTT	CASSYDAGTSSTDTQYF
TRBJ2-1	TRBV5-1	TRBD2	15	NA	TGCGCCAGCAGCTCCTCCCCCGAGACTAGCGGGAAGAAGTTCTTC	CASSSSPETSGKKFF
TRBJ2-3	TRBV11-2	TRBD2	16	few	TGTGCCAGCAGCCTAGGAGAAGGGACTATCACAGATACGCAGTATTTT	CASSLGEGTITDTQYF
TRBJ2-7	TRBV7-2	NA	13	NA	TGTGCCAGCAGCCCGCAGTCGTCCTACGAGCAGTACTTC	CASSPQSSYEQYF
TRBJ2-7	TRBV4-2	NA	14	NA	TGTGCCAGCAGCCAAATTGTAGGCGGACAGGAGCAGTACTTC	CASSQIVGGQEQYF
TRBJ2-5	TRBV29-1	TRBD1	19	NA	TGCAGCGTTGAGTTTCCGGGGGACAGGGTCACCCCAGTAAAAGAGACCCAGTACTTC	CSVEFPGDRVTPVKETQYF
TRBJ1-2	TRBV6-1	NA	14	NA	TGTGCCAGCAGTTTAGGACAGACCTTCTATGGCTACACCTTC	CASSLGQTFYGYTF
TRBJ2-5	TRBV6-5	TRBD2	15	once	TGTGCCAGCCAGGTGGGGGAGGGGATTTCAGAGACCCAGTACTTC	CASQVGEGISETQYF
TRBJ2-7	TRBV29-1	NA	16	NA	TGCAGCGTTGCTTACAGGCCCAAAAGGGGAATTTACGAGCAGTACTTC	CSVAYRPKRGIYEQYF
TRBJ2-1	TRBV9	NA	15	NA	TGTGCCAGCAGCGGACAGGAGAGCTCCTACAATGAGCAGTTCTTC	CASSGQESSYNEQFF
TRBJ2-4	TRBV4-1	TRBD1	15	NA	TGCGCCAGCAGCCATATACGGGACAGGGAAAACATTCAGTACTTC	CASSHIRDRENIQYF
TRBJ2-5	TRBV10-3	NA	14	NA	TGTGCCATCAGTGCAGTAGAGGGCAGGGAGACCCAGTACTTC	CAISAVEGRETQYF
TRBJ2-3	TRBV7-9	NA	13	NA	TGTGCCAGCAGCTTAGAGCAAACAGATACGCAGTATTTT	CASSLEQTDTQYF
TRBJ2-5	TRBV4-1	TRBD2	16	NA	TGCGCCAGCAGCCAAGAGGGACTAGCGGGACAAGAGACCCAGTACTTC	CASSQEGLAGQETQYF
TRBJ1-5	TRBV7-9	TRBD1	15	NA	TGTGCCAGCAGCCCGACAGGGTCGAGCAATCAGCCCCAGCATTTT	CASSPTGSSNQPQHF
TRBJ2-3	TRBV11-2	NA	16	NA	TGTGCCAGCATCCCACCAGGGCGGGGTAGCACAGATACGCAGTATTTT	CASIPPGRGSTDTQYF
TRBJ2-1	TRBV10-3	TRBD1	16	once	TGTGCCATCAGTGACATAACCGGGACAGGCCTGCATGAGCAGTTCTTC	CAISDITGTGLHEQFF
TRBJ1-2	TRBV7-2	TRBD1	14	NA	TGTGCCAGCCCCCCTCGGACAGGGTACAATGGCTACACCTTC	CASPPRTGYNGYTF
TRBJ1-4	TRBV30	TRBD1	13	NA	TGTGCCTGCGCGACAGGGCCTAATGAAAAACTGTTTTTT	CACATGPNEKLFF
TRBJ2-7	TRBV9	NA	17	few	TGTGCCAGCAGCGCTGGCGTGGGGGCACCAACCTCCTACGAGCAGTACTTC	CASSAGVGAPTSYEQYF
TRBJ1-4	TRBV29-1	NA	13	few	TGCAGCGTTGAGCTAAAGGAGGGTGAAAAACTGTTTTTT	CSVELKEGEKLFF
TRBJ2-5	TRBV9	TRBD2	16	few	TGTGCCAGCAGCGCCCGATCCGGGACTAGTCAAGAGACCCAGTACTTC	CASSARSGTSQETQYF
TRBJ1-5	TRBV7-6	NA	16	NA	TGTGCCAGCAGCTTAGGGGGCACAGGGACCAATCAGCCCCAGCATTTT	CASSLGGTGTNQPQHF
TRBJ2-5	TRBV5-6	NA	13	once	TGTGCCACCACGGGGAGTCTTCAAGAGACCCAGTACTTC	CATTGSLQETQYF
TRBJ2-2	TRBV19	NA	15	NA	TGTGCCAGTAGTATACCGGGGACATTGGGCGGGGAGCTGTTTTTT	CASSIPGTLGGELFF
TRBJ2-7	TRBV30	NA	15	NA	TGTGCCTGGAGCGCACTAGTGGTCCCCTCCTACGAGCAGTACTTC	CAWSALVVPSYEQYF
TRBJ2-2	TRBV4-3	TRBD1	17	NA	TGCGCCAGCAGCCAGCAAAAGGGGGCAGGGACCACCGGGGAGCTGTTTTTT	CASSQQKGAGTTGELFF
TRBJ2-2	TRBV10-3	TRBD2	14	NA	TGTGCCATCAAGGTAGCGGGGAACACCGGGGAGCTGTTTTTT	CAIKVAGNTGELFF
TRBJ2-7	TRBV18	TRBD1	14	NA	TGTGCCAGCTCGGCCGGGACAGGGGGCGGCGAGCAGTACTTC	CASSAGTGGGEQYF
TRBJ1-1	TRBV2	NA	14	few	TGTGCCAGCAGAGTTCGACTAGTCTTCACTGAAGCTTTCTTT	CASRVRLVFTEAFF
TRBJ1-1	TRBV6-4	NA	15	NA	TGTGCCAGCAGGGAGAGACAGGCCTTGAACACTGAAGCTTTCTTT	CASRERQALNTEAFF
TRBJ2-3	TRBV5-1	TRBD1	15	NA	TGCGCCAGCAGTATAGACAGGGGGCATATAGATACGCAGTATTTT	CASSIDRGHIDTQYF
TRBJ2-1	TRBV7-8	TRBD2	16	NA	TGTGCCAGCAGCTTCCGGGCGGGAGGCTCCTACAATGAGCAGTTCTTC	CASSFRAGGSYNEQFF
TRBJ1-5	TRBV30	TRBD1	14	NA	TGTGCCTGGAGCACCGACAGGGGACGAGGGCCCCAGCATTTT	CAWSTDRGRGPQHF
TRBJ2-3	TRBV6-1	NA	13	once	TGTGCCAGCAGTGGCGAGGCGGCCGATACGCAGTATTTT	CASSGEAADTQYF
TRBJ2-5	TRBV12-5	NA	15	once	TGTGCTAGTGGTTTGAGAACAGGGTTATTAGAGACCCAGTACTTC	CASGLRTGLLETQYF
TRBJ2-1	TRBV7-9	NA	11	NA	TGTGCCAGCAGCCCGTACAATGAGCAGTTCTTC	CASSPYNEQFF
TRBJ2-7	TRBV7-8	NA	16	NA	TGTGCCAGCAGCTTAGGGTCGCCGCGGAGCTCCTACGAGCAGTACTTC	CASSLGSPRSSYEQYF
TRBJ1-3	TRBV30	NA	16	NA	TGTGCCTGGAGTGGGGGGCAGAGAAGCTCTGGAAACACCATATATTTT	CAWSGGQRSSGNTIYF
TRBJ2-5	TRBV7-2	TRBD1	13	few	TGTGCCAGCAGCTGGGACAGGACAAAGACCCAGTACTTC	CASSWDRTKTQYF
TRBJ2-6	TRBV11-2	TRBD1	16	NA	TGTGCCACCAGGGACAGGGCCAACTCTGGGGCCAACGTCCTGACTTTC	CATRDRANSGANVLTF
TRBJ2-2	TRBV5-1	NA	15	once	TGCGCCAGCAGTTCCGGACAGACGAACACCGGGGAGCTGTTTTTT	CASSSGQTNTGELFF
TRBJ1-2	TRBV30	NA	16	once	TGTGCCTGGAGTAGCGGGACAACTTTAGCTAACTATGGCTACACCTTC	CAWSSGTTLANYGYTF
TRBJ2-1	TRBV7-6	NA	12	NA	TGTGCCAGCAGCTTACCTTACAATGAGCAGTTCTTC	CASSLPYNEQFF
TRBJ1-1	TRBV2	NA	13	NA	TGTGCCAGCAGAGCGGGAGGGAATAATGGAGCTTTCTTT	CASRAGGNNGAFF
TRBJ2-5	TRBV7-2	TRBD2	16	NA	TGTGCCAGCAGCTTAAGAGGAGGGAGCGGGGAAGAGACCCAGTACTTC	CASSLRGGSGEETQYF
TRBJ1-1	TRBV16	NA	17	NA	TGTGCCAGCAGCCAATTTCTCCCAGGGTCATTGGGCACTGAAGCTTTCTTT	CASSQFLPGSLGTEAFF
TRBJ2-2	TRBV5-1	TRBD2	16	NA	TGCGCCAGCAGCCCGAGGCCTAGCGGGAGTATCGGGGAGCTGTTTTTT	CASSPRPSGSIGELFF